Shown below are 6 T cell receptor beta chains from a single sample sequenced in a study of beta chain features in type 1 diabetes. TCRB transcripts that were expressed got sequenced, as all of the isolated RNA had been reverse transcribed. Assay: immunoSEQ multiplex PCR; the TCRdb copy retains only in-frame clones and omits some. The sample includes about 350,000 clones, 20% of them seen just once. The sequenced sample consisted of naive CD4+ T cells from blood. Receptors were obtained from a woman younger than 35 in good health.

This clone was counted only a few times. The CDR3 DNA is TGTGCCAGCAGCCCTAGGGCGAGCGGGAGTAGAGAGACCCAGTACTTC. Protein: CASSPRASGSRETQYF. This chain links TRBV7-2 with TRBJ2-5; 8 bases are shared with TRBD2. V lost 5 bases and J lost 4; bases outside the gene matches: 12. CDR1 SGHTA and CDR2 FQGNSA come from the germline V gene. The length of the CDR3 is 16 residues.

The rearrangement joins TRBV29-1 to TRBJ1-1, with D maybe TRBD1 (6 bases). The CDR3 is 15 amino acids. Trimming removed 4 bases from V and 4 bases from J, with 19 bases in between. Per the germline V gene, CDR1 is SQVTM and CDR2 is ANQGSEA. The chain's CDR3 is CSVVGVRRGGTEAFF. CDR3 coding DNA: TGCAGCGTTGTCGGGGTCCGCAGGGGCGGCACTGAAGCTTTCTTT.

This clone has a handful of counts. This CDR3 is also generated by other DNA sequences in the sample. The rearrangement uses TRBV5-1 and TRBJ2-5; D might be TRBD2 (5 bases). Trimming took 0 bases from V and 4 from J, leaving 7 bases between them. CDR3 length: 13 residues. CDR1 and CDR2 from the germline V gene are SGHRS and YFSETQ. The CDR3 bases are TGCGCCAGCAGCTTGGGTGAGGGAGAGACCCAGTACTTC. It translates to CASSLGEGETQYF.

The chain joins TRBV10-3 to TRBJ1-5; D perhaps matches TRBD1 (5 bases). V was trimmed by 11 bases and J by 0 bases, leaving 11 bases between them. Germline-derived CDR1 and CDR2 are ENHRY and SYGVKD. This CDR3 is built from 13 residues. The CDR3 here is CAAQGYSNQPQHF. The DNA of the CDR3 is TGTGCCGCCCAGGGTTATAGCAATCAGCCCCAGCATTTT.

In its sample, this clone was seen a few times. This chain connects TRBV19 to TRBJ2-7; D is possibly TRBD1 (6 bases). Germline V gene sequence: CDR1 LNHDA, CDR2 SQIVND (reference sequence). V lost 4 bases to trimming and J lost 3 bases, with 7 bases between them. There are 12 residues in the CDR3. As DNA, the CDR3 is TGTGCCAGTAGTAGAGGGGGCTACGAGCAGTACTTC. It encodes CASSRGGYEQYF.

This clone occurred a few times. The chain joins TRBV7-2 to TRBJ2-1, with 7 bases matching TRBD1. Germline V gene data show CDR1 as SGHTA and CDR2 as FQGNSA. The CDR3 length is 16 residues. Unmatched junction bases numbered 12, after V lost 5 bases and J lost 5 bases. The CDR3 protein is CASSPLIGTVNNEQFF. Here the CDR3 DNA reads TGTGCCAGCAGCCCCCTGATCGGGACAGTTAACAATGAGCAGTTCTTC.